This TCR beta chain was captured in a study of a mutant IDH1 vaccine in newly diagnosed glioma. Overall study context: First vaccine doses came 4-6 weeks after radiotherapy alone, or with temozolomide cycles. Treated patients, approximately 60% male and approximately 38% female, averaged around 40 years of age. Week 35 was assigned to visit V12, and week 47 was assigned to visit V13.

Time point indicated: week 47, end of study. Vaccination comprised doses that each held 300 ug of mutant IDH1 20-mer peptide, plus topical imiquimod. V shed 2 bases, J shed 0 bases, and the junction held 4 bases outside the gene matches. Looked up from germline, CDR1 is LNHDA and CDR2 is SQIVND (reference sequence). The CDR3 is 17 residues long. Profiled with immunoSEQ multiplex PCR; TCRdb holds only in-frame clones, not every one. The sample yields about 62,000 clones, 75% to 90% seen once. For this clone: Its antigen is not known.

The sequences come from PBMCs, collected from a glioma patient whose treatment included an IDH1 peptide vaccine. The chain employs TRBV19 and TRBJ2-6; 7 bases map to TRBD2. The TCR was taken from a man aged 30 to 45 with glioma. CDR3 protein: CASSITGLLSGANVLTF. DNA for the CDR3: TGTGCCAGTAGTATAACGGGACTACTCTCTGGGGCCAACGTCCTGACTTTC.